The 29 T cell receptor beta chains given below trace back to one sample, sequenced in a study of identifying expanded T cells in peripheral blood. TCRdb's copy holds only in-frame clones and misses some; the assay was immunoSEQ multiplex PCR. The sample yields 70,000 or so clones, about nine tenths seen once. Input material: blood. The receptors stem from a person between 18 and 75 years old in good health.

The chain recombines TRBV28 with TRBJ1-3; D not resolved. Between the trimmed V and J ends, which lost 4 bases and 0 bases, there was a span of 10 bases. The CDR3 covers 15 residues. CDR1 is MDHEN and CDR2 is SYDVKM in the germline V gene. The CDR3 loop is CASSSIGYSGNTIYF. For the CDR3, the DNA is TGTGCCAGCAGTTCCATCGGATACTCTGGAAACACCATATATTTT.

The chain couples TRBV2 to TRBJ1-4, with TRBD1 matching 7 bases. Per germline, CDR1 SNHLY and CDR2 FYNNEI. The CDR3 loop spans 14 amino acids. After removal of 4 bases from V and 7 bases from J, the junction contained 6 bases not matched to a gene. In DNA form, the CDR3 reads TGTGCCAGCAGTGGACAGGGTCAGGGTGAAAAACTGTTTTTT. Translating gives CASSGQGQGEKLFF.

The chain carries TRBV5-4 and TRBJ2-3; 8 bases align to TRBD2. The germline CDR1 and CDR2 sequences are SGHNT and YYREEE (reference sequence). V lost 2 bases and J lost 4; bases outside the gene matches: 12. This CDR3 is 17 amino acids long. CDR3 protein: CASSFKFGGAGADTQYF. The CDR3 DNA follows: TGTGCCAGCAGCTTTAAATTCGGGGGGGCAGGCGCAGATACGCAGTATTTT.

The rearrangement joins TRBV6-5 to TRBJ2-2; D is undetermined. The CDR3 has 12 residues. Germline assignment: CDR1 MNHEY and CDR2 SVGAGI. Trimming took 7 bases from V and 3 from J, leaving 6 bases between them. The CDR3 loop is CASIRDTGELFF. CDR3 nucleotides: TGTGCCAGCATAAGGGACACCGGGGAGCTGTTTTTT.

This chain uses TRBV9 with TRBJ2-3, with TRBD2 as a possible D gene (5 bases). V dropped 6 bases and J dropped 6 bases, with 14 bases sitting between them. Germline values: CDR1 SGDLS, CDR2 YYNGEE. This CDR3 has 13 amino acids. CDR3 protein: CASTTGNLDTQYF. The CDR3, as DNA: TGTGCCAGCACAACGGGGAACCTGGATACGCAGTATTTT.

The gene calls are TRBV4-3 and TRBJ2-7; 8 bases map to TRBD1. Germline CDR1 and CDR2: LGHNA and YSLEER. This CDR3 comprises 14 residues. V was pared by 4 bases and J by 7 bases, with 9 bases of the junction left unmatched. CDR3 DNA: TGCGCCAGCAGCCCCCGGACAGGGAGTAGGGAGCAGTACTTC. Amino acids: CASSPRTGSREQYF.

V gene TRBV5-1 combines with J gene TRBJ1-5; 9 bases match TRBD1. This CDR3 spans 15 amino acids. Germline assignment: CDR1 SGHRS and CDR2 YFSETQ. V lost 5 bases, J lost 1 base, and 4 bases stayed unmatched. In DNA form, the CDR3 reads TGCGCCAGCAGATCCGGGACAGGGAGCAATCAGCCCCAGCATTTT. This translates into CASRSGTGSNQPQHF. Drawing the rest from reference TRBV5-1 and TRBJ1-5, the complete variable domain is KAGVTQTPRYLIKTRGQQVTLSCSPISGHRSVSWYQQTPGQGLQFLFEYFSETQRNKGNFPGRFSGRQFSNSRSEMNVSTLELGDSALYLCASRSGTGSNQPQHFGDGTRLSIL.

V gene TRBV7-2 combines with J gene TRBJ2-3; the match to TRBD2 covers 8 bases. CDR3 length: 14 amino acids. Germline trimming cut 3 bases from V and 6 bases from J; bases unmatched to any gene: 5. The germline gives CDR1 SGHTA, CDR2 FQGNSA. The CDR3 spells CASSFGGARDTQYF. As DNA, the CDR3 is TGTGCCAGCAGCTTCGGGGGGGCCAGGGATACGCAGTATTTT.

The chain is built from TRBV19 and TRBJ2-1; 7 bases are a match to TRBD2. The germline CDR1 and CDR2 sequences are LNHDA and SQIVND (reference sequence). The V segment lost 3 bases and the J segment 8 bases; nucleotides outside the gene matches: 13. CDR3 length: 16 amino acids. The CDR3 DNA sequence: TGTGCCAGTAGTATCGTTTTCAGCGGGGCCCGCTATGAGCAGTTCTTC. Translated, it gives CASSIVFSGARYEQFF.

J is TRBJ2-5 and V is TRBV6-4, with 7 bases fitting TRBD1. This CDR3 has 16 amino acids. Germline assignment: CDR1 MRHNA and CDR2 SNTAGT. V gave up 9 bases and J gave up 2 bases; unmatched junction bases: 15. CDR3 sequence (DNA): TGTGCCAGGACCCGAATAAGGACAGGACGACAAGAGACCCAGTACTTC. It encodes CARTRIRTGRQETQYF.

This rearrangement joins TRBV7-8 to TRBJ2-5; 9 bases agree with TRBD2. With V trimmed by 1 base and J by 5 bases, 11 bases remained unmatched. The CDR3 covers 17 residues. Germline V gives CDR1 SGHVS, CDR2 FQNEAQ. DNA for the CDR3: TGTGCCAGCAGCTTAGATTTTGGCGGGAGGGCGCGTGAGACCCAGTACTTC. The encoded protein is CASSLDFGGRARETQYF.

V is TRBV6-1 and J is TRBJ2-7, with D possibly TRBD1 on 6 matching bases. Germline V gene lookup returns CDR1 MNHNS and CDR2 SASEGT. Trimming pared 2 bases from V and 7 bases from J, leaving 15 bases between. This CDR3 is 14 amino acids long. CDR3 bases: TGTGCCAGCAGTGAAAGGTTCGCAGGGGAGGAGCAGTACTTC. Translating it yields CASSERFAGEEQYF.

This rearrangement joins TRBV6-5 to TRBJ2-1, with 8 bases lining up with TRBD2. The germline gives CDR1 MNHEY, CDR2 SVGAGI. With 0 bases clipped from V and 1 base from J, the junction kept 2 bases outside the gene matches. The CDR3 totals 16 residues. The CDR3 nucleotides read TGTGCCAGCAGTTACTCAAGCGGGAGATCCTACAATGAGCAGTTCTTC. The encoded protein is CASSYSSGRSYNEQFF.

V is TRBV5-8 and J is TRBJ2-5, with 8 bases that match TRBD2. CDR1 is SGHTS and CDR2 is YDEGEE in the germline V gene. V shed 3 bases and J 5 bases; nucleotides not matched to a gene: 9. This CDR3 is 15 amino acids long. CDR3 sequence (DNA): TGTGCCAGCAGCTACCGGACGGGGGGGCCTGAGACCCAGTACTTC. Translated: CASSYRTGGPETQYF. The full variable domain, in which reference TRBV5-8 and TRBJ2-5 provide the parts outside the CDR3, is EAGVTQSPTHLIKTRGQQATLRCSPISGHTSVYWYQQALGLGLQFLLWYDEGEERNRGNFPPRFSGRQFPNYSSELNVNALELEDSALYLCASSYRTGGPETQYFGPGTRLLVL.

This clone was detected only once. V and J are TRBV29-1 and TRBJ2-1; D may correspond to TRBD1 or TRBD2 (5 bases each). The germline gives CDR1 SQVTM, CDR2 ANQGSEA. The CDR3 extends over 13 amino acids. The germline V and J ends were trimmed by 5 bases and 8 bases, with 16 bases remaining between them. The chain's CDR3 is CSVHMGTGDEQFF. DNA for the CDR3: TGCAGCGTTCATATGGGGACGGGCGATGAGCAGTTCTTC.

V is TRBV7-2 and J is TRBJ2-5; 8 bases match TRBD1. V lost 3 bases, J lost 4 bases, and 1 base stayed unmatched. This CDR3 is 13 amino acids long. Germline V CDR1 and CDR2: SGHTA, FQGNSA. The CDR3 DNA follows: TGTGCCAGCAGCTTTGACAGGGGAGAGACCCAGTACTTC. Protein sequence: CASSFDRGETQYF.

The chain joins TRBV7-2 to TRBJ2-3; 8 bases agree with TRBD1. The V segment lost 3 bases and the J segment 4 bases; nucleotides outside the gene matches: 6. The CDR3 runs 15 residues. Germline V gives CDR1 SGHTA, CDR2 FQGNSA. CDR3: CASSFRGQVSDTQYF. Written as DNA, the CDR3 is TGTGCCAGCAGCTTCAGGGGACAGGTGTCAGATACGCAGTATTTT.

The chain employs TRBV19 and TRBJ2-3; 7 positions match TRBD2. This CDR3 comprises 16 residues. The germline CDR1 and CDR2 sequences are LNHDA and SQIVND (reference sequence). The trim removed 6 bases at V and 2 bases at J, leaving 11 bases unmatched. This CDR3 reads CASSKTSPANTDTQYF. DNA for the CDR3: TGTGCCAGTAGCAAGACTAGCCCGGCCAACACAGATACGCAGTATTTT. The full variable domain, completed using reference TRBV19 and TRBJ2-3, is DGGITQSPKYLFRKEGQNVTLSCEQNLNHDAMYWYRQDPGQGLRLIYYSQIVNDFQKGDIAEGYSVSREKKESFPLTVTSAQKNPTAFYLCASSKTSPANTDTQYFGPGTRLTVL.

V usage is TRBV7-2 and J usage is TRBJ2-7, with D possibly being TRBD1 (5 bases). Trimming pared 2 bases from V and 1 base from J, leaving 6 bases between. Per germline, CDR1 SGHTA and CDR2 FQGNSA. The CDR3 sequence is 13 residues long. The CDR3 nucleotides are TGTGCCAGCAGCTTACGACAGTCCTACGAGCAGTACTTC. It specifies CASSLRQSYEQYF.

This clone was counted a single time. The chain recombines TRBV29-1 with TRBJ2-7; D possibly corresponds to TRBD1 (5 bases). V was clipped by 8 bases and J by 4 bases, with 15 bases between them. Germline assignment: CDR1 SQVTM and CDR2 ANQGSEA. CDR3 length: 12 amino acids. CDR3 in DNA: TGCAGCATATTGGGGCAGGGATACGAGCAGTACTTC. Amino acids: CSILGQGYEQYF.

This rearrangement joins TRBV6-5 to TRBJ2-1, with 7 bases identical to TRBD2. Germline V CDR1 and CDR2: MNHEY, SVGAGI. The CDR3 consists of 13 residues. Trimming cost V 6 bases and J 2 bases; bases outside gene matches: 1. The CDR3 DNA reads TGTGCCAGCAGGGGAGGGGCCTACAATGAGCAGTTCTTC. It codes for CASRGGAYNEQFF.

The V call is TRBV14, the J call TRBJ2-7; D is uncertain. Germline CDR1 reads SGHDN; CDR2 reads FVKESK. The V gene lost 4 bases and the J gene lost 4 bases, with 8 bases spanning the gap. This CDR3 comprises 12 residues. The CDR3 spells CASSPTLYEQYF. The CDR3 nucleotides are TGTGCCAGCAGCCCGACGCTTTACGAGCAGTACTTC.

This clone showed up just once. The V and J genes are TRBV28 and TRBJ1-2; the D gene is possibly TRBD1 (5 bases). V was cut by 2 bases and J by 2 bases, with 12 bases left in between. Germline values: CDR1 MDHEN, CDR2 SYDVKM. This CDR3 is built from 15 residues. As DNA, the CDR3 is TGTGCCAGCAGTTTAGTTGATCGGGGGAACTATGGCTACACCTTC. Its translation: CASSLVDRGNYGYTF.

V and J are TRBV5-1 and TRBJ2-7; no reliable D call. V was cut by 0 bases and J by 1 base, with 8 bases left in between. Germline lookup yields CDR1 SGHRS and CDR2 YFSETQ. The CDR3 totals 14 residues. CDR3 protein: CASSLGIGSYEQYF. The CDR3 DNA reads TGCGCCAGCAGCTTGGGAATAGGGTCCTACGAGCAGTACTTC.

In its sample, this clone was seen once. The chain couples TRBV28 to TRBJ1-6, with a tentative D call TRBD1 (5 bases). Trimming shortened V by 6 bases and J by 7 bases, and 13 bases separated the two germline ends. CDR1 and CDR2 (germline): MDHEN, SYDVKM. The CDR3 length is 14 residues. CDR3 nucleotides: TGTGCCAGCAGGCCCGGGGGGGTCAATTCACCCCTCCACTTT. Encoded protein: CASRPGGVNSPLHF.

The CDR3 DNA reads as TGTGCCAGCTCACCGTCGCGGGAGGGCCCAGAGACCCAGTACTTC. Its protein product is CASSPSREGPETQYF. The J gene is TRBJ2-5, the V gene TRBV18; 9 bases are a match to TRBD2. The germline V gene encodes CDR1 KGHSH and CDR2 LQKENI. V gave up 3 bases and J gave up 4 bases; unmatched junction bases: 6. This CDR3 region has 15 residues.

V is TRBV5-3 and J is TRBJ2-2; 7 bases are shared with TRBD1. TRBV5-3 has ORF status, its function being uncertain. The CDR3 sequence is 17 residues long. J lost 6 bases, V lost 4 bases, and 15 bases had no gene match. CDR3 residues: CARSIRDGTENPGELFF. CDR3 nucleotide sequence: TGTGCCAGAAGCATACGGGACGGGACAGAGAATCCCGGGGAGCTGTTTTTT.

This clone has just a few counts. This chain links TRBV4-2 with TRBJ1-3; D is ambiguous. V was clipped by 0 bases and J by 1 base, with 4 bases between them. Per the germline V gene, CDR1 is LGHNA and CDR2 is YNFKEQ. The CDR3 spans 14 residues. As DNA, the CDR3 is TGTGCCAGCAGCCAAGAGAGGTCTGGAAACACCATATATTTT. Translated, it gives CASSQERSGNTIYF.

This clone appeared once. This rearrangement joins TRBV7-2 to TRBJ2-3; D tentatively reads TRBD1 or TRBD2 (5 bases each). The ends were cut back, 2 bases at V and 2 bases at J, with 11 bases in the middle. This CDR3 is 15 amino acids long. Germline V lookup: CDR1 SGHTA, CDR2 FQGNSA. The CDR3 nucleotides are TGTGCCAGCAGCTTACTAGGGACGAACACAGATACGCAGTATTTT. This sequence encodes CASSLLGTNTDTQYF.